What follows are 18 T cell receptor beta chains derived from one specimen sequenced in a study of blood T cell repertoires in COVID-19 (dated by TCRdb to 2020 to 2021). The method behind the library was the immunoSEQ multiplex PCR assay. The clones in this table, taken by TCRdb from immuneACCESS, are in-frame only. Not every clone is retained; where verified, under half of the shortfall comes from an unresolved V gene, and the cause of the rest is unknown. The sample has about 48,000 clones on record, around 86% of them singletons. The ten biggest clones cover 2.5% to 3% of the sample. The sample was peripheral blood. The source is a woman of 80 years or more with COVID-19, enrolled during active disease.

The rearrangement links TRBV6-5 to TRBJ2-7, with TRBD2 as a possible D gene (6 bases). The length of the CDR3 is 16 residues. Germline CDR1 MNHEY, CDR2 SVGAGI. V was shortened by 0 bases and J by 2 bases, with 14 bases between the two germline ends. CDR3 coding DNA: TGTGCCAGCAGTTACTCGATCGCGGGGTCCCCCTACGAGCAGTACTTC. Translated: CASSYSIAGSPYEQYF.

This clone appeared a few times. The genes are TRBV5-8 and TRBJ2-7, with 9 bases that match TRBD1. This CDR3 is 13 amino acids long. Germline V lookup: CDR1 SGHTS, CDR2 YDEGEE. J gave up 7 bases and V 5 bases, and 7 bases lay outside the gene matches. This chain's CDR3 is CASRRDRVGEQYF. The CDR3 region has the DNA TGTGCCAGCAGACGGGACAGGGTCGGGGAGCAGTACTTC. The full variable domain, rest sourced from reference TRBV5-8 and TRBJ2-7, is EAGVTQSPTHLIKTRGQQATLRCSPISGHTSVYWYQQALGLGLQFLLWYDEGEERNRGNFPPRFSGRQFPNYSSELNVNALELEDSALYLCASRRDRVGEQYFGPGTRLTVT.

V is TRBV9 and J is TRBJ1-1; unclear D gene. The CDR3 is made up of 14 amino acids. Germline CDR1 is SGDLS and CDR2 is YYNGEE. V was cut by 0 bases and J by 4 bases, with 10 bases left in between. CDR3 sequence reads: CASSVVPTGTEAFF. CDR3 DNA: TGTGCCAGCAGCGTAGTACCCACGGGCACTGAAGCTTTCTTT. The complete variable domain, with remaining parts taken from reference TRBV9 and TRBJ1-1, reads DSGVTQTPKHLITATGQRVTLRCSPRSGDLSVYWYQQSLDQGLQFLIQYYNGEERAKGNILERFSAQQFPDLHSELNLSSLELGDSALYFCASSVVPTGTEAFFGQGTRLTVV.

V usage is TRBV28 and J usage is TRBJ2-7; a weak D match, TRBD2 (6 bases). CDR1 is MDHEN and CDR2 is SYDVKM in the germline V gene. Trimming stripped 5 bases from V and 1 base from J, with 24 bases between. The CDR3 totals 18 residues. Here the CDR3 reads CASSSLGSWDSHSYEQYF. DNA for the CDR3: TGTGCCAGCAGTAGTTTAGGGTCCTGGGACTCCCATTCCTACGAGCAGTACTTC. The whole variable domain, remainder taken from reference TRBV28 and TRBJ2-7, is DVKVTQSSRYLVKRTGEKVFLECVQDMDHENMFWYRQDPGLGLRLIYFSYDVKMKEKGDIPEGYSVSREKKERFSLILESASTNQTSMYLCASSSLGSWDSHSYEQYFGPGTRLTVT.

This chain links TRBV3-1 (or the pseudogene TRBV3-2) with TRBJ2-1; TRBD2 matches at 12 bases. This CDR3 region has 16 residues. Looked up from germline, CDR1 is LGHDT and CDR2 is YNNKEL (reference sequence). With V trimmed by 2 bases and J by 8 bases, 7 bases remained unmatched. The CDR3 loop is CASSQSLAGGSYEQFF. CDR3 nucleotide sequence: TGTGCCAGCAGCCAATCTCTAGCGGGAGGGAGCTATGAGCAGTTCTTC.

The chain has TRBV11-2 and TRBJ1-1, with D possibly matching TRBD1 (6 bases). Trimming removed 4 bases from V and 4 bases from J, with 7 bases in between. This CDR3 region has 12 residues. Germline assignment: CDR1 SGHAT and CDR2 FQNNGV. The CDR3 loop reads CASSYRATEAFF. The CDR3 DNA reads TGTGCCAGCAGCTACAGGGCCACTGAAGCTTTCTTT.

The chain carries TRBV19 and TRBJ1-2; D call uncertain. The V end was cut by 1 base, the J end by 2 bases, with 8 bases between. There are 14 residues in the CDR3. CDR1 LNHDA and CDR2 SQIVND come from the germline V gene (reference sequence). In DNA, the CDR3 is TGTGCCAGTAGTATAGCACAGATCAACTATGGCTACACCTTC. Residues: CASSIAQINYGYTF.

The table lists this clone with a count of one. This chain uses TRBV6-5 with TRBJ1-1; possible D gene TRBD1, 5 bases. The CDR3 loop spans 15 amino acids. V lost 6 bases to trimming and J lost 0 bases, with 14 bases between them. The germline V gene encodes CDR1 MNHEY and CDR2 SVGAGI. As DNA, the CDR3 is TGTGCCAGCAGCCGATCAGGGATTATGAACACTGAAGCTTTCTTT. Protein sequence: CASSRSGIMNTEAFF.

The rearrangement uses TRBV29-1 and TRBJ1-2, with 9 bases lining up with TRBD1. Germline values: CDR1 SQVTM, CDR2 ANQGSEA. This CDR3 has 14 amino acids. Losses at the gene ends were 4 bases for V and 4 bases for J; bases not matched to a gene: 7. The CDR3 is CSVALQGALYGYTF. In DNA, the CDR3 is TGCAGCGTTGCTTTACAGGGGGCCCTCTATGGCTACACCTTC.

The table lists this clone with a few counts. V is TRBV6-6 and J is TRBJ2-5; D gene unclear. The germline V and J ends were trimmed by 2 bases and 5 bases, with 9 bases remaining between them. The CDR3 has 13 residues. CDR1 is MNHNY, CDR2 SVGAGI, per germline (reference sequence). The CDR3 reads CASSYGRWETQYF. Written as DNA, the CDR3 is TGTGCCAGCAGTTACGGGCGATGGGAGACCCAGTACTTC.

V usage is TRBV14 and J usage is TRBJ1-2; 7 bases are a match to TRBD1. Germline assignment: CDR1 SGHDN and CDR2 FVKESK. This CDR3 has 13 amino acids. With 5 bases clipped from V and 4 bases from J, the junction kept 4 bases outside the gene matches. The CDR3 bases are TGTGCCAGCAGCTCACGACAGGGCTATGGCTACACCTTC. This gives the protein CASSSRQGYGYTF.

The chain uses TRBV29-1 and TRBJ2-6, with D perhaps TRBD1 (6 bases). This CDR3 is 16 amino acids long. Germline V lookup: CDR1 SQVTM, CDR2 ANQGSEA. V lost 6 bases, J lost 0 bases, and 15 bases lay in between. CDR3 nucleotide sequence: TGCAGCGTCGCGAGACAGGACAGCTCTGGGGCCAACGTCCTGACTTTC. It codes for CSVARQDSSGANVLTF.

J is TRBJ1-4 and V is TRBV5-1; weak D call: TRBD1 (5 bases). CDR1 SGHRS and CDR2 YFSETQ come from the germline V gene. V was trimmed by 3 bases and J by 5 bases, leaving 14 bases between them. This CDR3 has 15 residues. CDR3 coding DNA: TGCGCCAGCAGCTCGGAGGGGACTCCGAATGAAAAACTGTTTTTT. Its protein product is CASSSEGTPNEKLFF.

This chain uses TRBV5-1 with TRBJ1-2, with 11 bases fitting TRBD1. CDR1 is SGHRS, CDR2 YFSETQ, per germline. This CDR3 is built from 15 residues. The V gene end was trimmed by 3 bases and the J gene end by 3 bases; junction bases not matched to a gene: 4. Here the CDR3 reads CASSSPGQGDYGYTF. The CDR3 DNA reads TGCGCCAGCAGCTCGCCGGGACAGGGGGACTATGGCTACACCTTC.

This chain links TRBV10-3 with TRBJ2-2; D possibly corresponds to TRBD2 (6 bases). Germline V gene sequence: CDR1 ENHRY, CDR2 SYGVKD. The CDR3 consists of 14 residues. V was cut by 4 bases and J by 4 bases, with 10 bases left in between. The CDR3 DNA sequence: TGTGCCATCAGTGCCGGGAGAATCACCGGGGAGCTGTTTTTT. It encodes CAISAGRITGELFF.

This sequence joins TRBV12-5 and TRBJ1-5, with 7 nucleotides matching TRBD1. There are 16 residues in the CDR3. CDR1 LGHNT and CDR2 FRNRAP come from the germline V gene. J was trimmed by 1 base and V by 1 base; bases with no gene match: 4. The CDR3 DNA reads as TGTGCTAGTGGTTTGGAGGGGGCGAGGAGCAATCAGCCCCAGCATTTT. It encodes CASGLEGARSNQPQHF.

This clone ranks as medium-sized. This CDR3 reads CASSSRGVNTGELFF. The DNA of the CDR3 is TGCGCCAGCAGTTCTCGGGGGGTTAACACCGGGGAGCTGTTTTTT. This chain uses TRBV5-1 with TRBJ2-2; 7 bases agree with TRBD2. CDR3 length: 15 residues. V was pared by 5 bases and J by 2 bases, with 6 bases of the junction left unmatched. Germline V gene sequence: CDR1 SGHRS, CDR2 YFSETQ.

The chain carries TRBV5-4 and TRBJ1-4; weak D call: TRBD1 (5 bases). CDR1 and CDR2 (germline): SGHNT, YYREEE (reference sequence). The CDR3 is made up of 13 amino acids. The V gene lost 3 bases and the J gene lost 7 bases, with 10 bases spanning the gap. CDR3 sequence reads: CASSYRQSEKLFF. In DNA form, the CDR3 reads TGTGCCAGCAGCTATAGACAGTCTGAAAAACTGTTTTTT.